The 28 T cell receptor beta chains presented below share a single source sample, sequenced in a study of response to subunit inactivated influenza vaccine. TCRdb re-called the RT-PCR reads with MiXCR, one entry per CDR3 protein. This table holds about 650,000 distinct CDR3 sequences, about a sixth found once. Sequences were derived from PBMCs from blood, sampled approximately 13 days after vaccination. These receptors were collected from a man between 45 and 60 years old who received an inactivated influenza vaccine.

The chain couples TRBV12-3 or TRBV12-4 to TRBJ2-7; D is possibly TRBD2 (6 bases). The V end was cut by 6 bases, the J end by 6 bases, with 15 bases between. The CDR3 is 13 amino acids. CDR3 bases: TGTGCCAGCAGCCCCAAAAGCGGGCGCGAGCAGTACTTC. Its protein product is CASSPKSGREQYF.

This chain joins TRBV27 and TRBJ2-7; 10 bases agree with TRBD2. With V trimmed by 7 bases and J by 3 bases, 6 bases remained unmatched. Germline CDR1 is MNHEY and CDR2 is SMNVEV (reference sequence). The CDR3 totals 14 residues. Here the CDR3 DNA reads TGTGCCAGCAATCCTAGCGGGAGCGTCTACGAGCAGTACTTC. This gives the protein CASNPSGSVYEQYF.

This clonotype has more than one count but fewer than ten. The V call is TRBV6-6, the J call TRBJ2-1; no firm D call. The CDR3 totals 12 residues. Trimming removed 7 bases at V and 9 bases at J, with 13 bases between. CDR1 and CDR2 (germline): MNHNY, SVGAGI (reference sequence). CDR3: CASTYGSGEQFF. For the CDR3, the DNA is TGTGCCAGCACCTACGGGTCTGGTGAGCAGTTCTTC.

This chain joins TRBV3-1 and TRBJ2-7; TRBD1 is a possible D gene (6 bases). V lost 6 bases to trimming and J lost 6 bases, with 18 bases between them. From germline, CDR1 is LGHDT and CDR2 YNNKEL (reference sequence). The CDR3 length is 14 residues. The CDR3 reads CASSSLGQGREQYF. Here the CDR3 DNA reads TGTGCCAGCAGTTCTCTGGGGCAGGGGCGCGAGCAGTACTTC.

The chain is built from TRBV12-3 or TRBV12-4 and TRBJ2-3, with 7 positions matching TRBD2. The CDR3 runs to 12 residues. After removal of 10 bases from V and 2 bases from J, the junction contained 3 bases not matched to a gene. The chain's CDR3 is CATGRITDTQYF. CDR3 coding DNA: TGTGCCACCGGGAGGATCACAGATACGCAGTATTTT.

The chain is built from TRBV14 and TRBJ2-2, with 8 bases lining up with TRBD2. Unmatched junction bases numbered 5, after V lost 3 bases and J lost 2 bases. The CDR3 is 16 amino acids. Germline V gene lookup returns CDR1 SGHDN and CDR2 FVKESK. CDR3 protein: CASSHRAGENTGELFF. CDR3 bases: TGTGCCAGCAGCCACCGAGCGGGGGAAAACACCGGGGAGCTGTTTTTT. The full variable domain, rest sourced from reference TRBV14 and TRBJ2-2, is EAGVTQFPSHSVIEKGQTVTLRCDPISGHDNLYWYRRVMGKEIKFLLHFVKESKQDESGMPNNRFLAERTGGTYSTLKVQPAELEDSGVYFCASSHRAGENTGELFFGEGSRLTVL.

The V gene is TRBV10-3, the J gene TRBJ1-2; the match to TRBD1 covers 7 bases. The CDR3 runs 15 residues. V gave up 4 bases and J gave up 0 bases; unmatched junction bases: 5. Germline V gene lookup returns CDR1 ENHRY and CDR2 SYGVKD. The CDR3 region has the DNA TGTGCCATCAGTGGACAGGGACAAGCTAACTATGGCTACACCTTC. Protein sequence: CAISGQGQANYGYTF.

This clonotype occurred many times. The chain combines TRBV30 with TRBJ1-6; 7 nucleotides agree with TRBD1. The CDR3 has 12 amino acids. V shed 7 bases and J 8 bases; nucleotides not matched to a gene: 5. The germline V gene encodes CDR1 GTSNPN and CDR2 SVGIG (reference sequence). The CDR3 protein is CASDREDSPLHF. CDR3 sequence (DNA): TGTGCCTCCGACAGGGAGGATTCACCCCTCCACTTT. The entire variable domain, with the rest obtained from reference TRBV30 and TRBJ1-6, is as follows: SQTIHQWPATLVQPVGSPLSLECTVEGTSNPNLYWYRQAAGRGLQLLFYSVGIGQISSEVPQNLSASRPQDRQFILSSKKLLLSDSGFYLCASDREDSPLHFGNGTRLTVT.

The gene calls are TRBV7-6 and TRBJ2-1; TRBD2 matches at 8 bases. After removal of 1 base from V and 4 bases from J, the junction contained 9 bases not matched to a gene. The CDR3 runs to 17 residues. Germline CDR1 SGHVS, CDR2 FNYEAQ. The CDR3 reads CASSLGPGRGKYNEQFF. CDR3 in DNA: TGTGCCAGCAGCTTAGGTCCCGGGAGGGGGAAATACAATGAGCAGTTCTTC.

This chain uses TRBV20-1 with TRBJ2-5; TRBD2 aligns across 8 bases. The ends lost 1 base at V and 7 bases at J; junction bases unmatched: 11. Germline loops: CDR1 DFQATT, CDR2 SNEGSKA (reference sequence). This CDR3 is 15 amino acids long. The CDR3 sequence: CSARVASGSRGTQYF. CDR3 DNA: TGCAGTGCTAGAGTTGCTAGCGGGTCACGAGGGACCCAGTACTTC.

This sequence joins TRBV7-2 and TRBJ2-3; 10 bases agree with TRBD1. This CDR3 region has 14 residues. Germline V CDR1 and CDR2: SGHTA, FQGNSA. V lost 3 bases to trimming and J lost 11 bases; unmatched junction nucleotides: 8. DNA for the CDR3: TGTGCCAGCAGCTTCGGGACAGGGGATGTTAGGCAGTATTTT. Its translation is CASSFGTGDVRQYF.

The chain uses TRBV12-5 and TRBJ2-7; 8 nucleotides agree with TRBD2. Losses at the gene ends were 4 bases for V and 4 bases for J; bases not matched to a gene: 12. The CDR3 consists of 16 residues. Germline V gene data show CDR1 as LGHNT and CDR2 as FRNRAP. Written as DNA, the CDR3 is TGTGCTAGTGGTTCCTTAATTCCGACTAGCGCGTACGAGCAGTACTTC. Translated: CASGSLIPTSAYEQYF.

CDR3 amino acids: CASSKEGKKTQYF. The CDR3 DNA follows: TGTGCCAGCAGCAAAGAGGGAAAAAAGACCCAGTACTTC. V gene TRBV21-1 combines with J gene TRBJ2-5. TRBV21-1 is designated a pseudogene. This CDR3 has 13 residues.

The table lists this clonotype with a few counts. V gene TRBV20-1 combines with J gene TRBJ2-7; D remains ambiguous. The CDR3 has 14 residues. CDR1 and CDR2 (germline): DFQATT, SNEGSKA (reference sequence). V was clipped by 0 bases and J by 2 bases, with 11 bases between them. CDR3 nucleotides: TGCAGTGCTAGAGATCAGGCGCTAGCCTACGAGCAGTACTTC. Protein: CSARDQALAYEQYF.

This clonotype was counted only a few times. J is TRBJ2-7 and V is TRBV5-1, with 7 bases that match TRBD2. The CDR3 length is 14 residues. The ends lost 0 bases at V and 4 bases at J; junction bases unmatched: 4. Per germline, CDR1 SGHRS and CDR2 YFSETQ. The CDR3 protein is CASSLDASGYEQYF. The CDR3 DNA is TGCGCCAGCAGCTTGGATGCTAGCGGTTACGAGCAGTACTTC. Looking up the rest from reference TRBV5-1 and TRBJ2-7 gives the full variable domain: KAGVTQTPRYLIKTRGQQVTLSCSPISGHRSVSWYQQTPGQGLQFLFEYFSETQRNKGNFPGRFSGRQFSNSRSEMNVSTLELGDSALYLCASSLDASGYEQYFGPGTRLTVT.

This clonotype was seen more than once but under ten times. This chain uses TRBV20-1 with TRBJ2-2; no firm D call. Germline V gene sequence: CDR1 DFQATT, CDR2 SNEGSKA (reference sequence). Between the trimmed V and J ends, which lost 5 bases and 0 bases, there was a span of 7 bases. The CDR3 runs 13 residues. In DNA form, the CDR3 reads TGCAGTGCTGCAGAACCGAACACCGGGGAGCTGTTTTTT. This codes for CSAAEPNTGELFF.

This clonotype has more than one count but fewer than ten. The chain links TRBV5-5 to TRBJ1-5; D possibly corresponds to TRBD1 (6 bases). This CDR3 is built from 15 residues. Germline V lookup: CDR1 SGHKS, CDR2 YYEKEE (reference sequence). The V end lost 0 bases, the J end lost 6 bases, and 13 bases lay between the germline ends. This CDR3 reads CASSLGFGTTQPQHF. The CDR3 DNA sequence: TGTGCCAGCAGCTTGGGGTTTGGGACAACTCAGCCCCAGCATTTT.

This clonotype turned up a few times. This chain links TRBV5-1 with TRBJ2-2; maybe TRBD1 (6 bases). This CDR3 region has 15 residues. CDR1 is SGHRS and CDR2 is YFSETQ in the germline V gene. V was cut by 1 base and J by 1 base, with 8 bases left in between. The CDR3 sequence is CASSLTTGNTGELFF. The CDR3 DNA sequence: TGCGCCAGCAGCTTGACGACAGGGAACACCGGGGAGCTGTTTTTT.

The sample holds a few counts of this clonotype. The CDR3 loop reads CASSLFRRGEETQYF. CDR3 nucleotides: TGTGCCAGCAGCTTATTTCGCAGGGGGGAAGAGACCCAGTACTTC. The chain is built from TRBV7-3 and TRBJ2-5; D perhaps matches TRBD1 (7 bases). The germline gives CDR1 SGHTA, CDR2 FQGTGA. V was trimmed by 2 bases and J by 3 bases, leaving 13 bases between them. The CDR3 is 15 amino acids.

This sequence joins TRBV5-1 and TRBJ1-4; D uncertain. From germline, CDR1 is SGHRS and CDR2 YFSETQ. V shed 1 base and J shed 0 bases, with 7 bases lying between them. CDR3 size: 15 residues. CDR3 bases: TGCGCCAGCAGCTTGAACACCGCAACTAATGAAAAACTGTTTTTT. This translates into CASSLNTATNEKLFF.

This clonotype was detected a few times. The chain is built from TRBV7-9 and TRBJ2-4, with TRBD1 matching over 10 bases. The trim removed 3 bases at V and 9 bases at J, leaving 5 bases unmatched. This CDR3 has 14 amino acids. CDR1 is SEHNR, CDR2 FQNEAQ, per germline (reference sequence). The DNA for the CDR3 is TGTGCCAGCAGCTTTGGACAGGGGGTTGGCATTCAGTACTTC. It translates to CASSFGQGVGIQYF. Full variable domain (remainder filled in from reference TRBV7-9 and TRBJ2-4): DTGVSQNPRHKITKRGQNVTFRCDPISEHNRLYWYRQTLGQGPEFLTYFQNEAQLEKSRLLSDRFSAERPKGSFSTLEIQRTEQGDSAMYLCASSFGQGVGIQYFGAGTRLSVL.

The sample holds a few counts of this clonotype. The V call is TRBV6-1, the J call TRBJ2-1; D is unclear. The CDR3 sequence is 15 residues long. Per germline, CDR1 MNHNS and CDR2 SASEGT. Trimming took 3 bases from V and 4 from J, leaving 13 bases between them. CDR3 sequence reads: CASSDGRRIYNEQFF. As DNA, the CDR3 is TGTGCCAGCAGTGATGGCAGGAGAATATACAATGAGCAGTTCTTC.

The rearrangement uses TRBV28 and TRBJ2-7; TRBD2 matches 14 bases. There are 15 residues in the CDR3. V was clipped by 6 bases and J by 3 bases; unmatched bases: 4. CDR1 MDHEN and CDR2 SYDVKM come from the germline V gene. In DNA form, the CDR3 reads TGTGCCAGCAGGGGCGGACTAGCGGGGGGCTACGAGCAGTACTTC. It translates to CASRGGLAGGYEQYF.

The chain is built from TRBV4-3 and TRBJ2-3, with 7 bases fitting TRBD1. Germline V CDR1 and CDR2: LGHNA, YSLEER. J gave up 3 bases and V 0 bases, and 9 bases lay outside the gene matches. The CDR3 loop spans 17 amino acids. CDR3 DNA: TGCGCCAGCAGCCAAGATACGCCAGGGGGTCTAACAGATACGCAGTATTTT. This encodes CASSQDTPGGLTDTQYF.

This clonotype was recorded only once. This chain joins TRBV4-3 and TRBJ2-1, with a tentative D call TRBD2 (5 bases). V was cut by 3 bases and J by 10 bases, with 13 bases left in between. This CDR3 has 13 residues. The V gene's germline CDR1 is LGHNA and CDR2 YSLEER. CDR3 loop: CASSQVRSGEQFF. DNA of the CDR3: TGCGCCAGCAGCCAGGTACGATCGGGGGAGCAGTTCTTC.

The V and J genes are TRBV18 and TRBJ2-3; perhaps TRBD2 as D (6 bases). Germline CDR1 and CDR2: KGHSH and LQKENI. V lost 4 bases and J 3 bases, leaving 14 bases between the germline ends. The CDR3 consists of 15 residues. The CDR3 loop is CASSRPAGTTDTQYF. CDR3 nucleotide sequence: TGTGCCAGCTCACGACCGGCAGGGACTACAGATACGCAGTATTTT.

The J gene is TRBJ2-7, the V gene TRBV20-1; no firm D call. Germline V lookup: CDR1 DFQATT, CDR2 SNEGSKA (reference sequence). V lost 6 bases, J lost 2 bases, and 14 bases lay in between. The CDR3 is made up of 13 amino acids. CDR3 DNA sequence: TGCAGTGCCCTCGGACGAGAAACCTACGAGCAGTACTTC. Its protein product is CSALGRETYEQYF.

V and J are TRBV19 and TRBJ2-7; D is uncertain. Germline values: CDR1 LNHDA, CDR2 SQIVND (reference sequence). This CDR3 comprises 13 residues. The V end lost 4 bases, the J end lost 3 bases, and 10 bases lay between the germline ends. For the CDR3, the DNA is TGTGCCAGTAGTAAACAAAAGTACTACGAGCAGTACTTC. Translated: CASSKQKYYEQYF.